The 23 T cell receptor beta chains presented below share a single source sample, sequenced in a study of T cell responses to AZD1222 COVID-19 vaccine (dated by TCRdb to 2020 to 2023). The time point label corresponds to: baseline before first vaccination. The library came from the immunoSEQ multiplex PCR assay. Here the immuneACCESS table is served through TCRdb, limited to in-frame sequences with V and J called. Missing clones are a known gap in these copies; in checked studies unresolved V genes cover under half, and the rest lacks a known reason. In all, the sample holds 98,000 or so clones, and 93% of those were seen once. The top ten hold around 5% of the sample. The material was peripheral blood, obtained on day 0 of AZD1222 vaccination. The source is an adult in good health.

Here the CDR3 reads CASSISAGRYSGNTIYF. The CDR3 bases are TGTGCCAGCAGCATCTCAGCCGGGCGCTACTCTGGAAACACCATATATTTT. This rearrangement joins TRBV5-4 to TRBJ1-3; no clear D gene. V was trimmed by 4 bases and J by 0 bases, leaving 17 bases between them. Germline CDR1 reads SGHNT; CDR2 reads YYREEE (reference sequence). This CDR3 contains 17 residues.

The rearrangement uses TRBV18 and TRBJ2-3, with D maybe TRBD1 (5 bases). V was cut by 0 bases and J by 0 bases, with 13 bases left in between. Germline V lookup: CDR1 KGHSH, CDR2 LQKENI. The CDR3 is 17 amino acids. The CDR3 protein is CASSPPQGASSTDTQYF. The CDR3 nucleotides are TGTGCCAGCTCACCACCCCAGGGCGCATCTAGCACAGATACGCAGTATTTT.

The chain recombines TRBV4-1 with TRBJ2-6; maybe TRBD1 (6 bases). V lost 6 bases and J 0 bases, leaving 15 bases between the germline ends. This CDR3 is built from 17 residues. The germline gives CDR1 MGHRA, CDR2 YSYEKL. CDR3 loop: CASSNSGTSSGANVLTF. In nucleotides, the CDR3 is TGCGCCAGCAGTAATTCCGGGACATCCTCTGGGGCCAACGTCCTGACTTTC.

V is TRBV11-3 and J is TRBJ1-3; no firm D call. Germline V lookup: CDR1 SGHNT, CDR2 YENEEA. The V gene lost 5 bases and the J gene lost 6 bases, with 14 bases spanning the gap. The CDR3 extends over 14 amino acids. The CDR3 DNA is TGTGCCAGCAGCCAATCGTCGGGGTCAAACACCATATATTTT. Translated: CASSQSSGSNTIYF.

The chain is built from TRBV5-5 and TRBJ1-4; a weak D match, TRBD1 (6 bases). The V end was cut by 5 bases, the J end by 3 bases, with 14 bases between. There are 15 residues in the CDR3. Germline-derived CDR1 and CDR2 are SGHKS and YYEKEE (reference sequence). The CDR3 is CASSTRDISNEKLFF. Here the CDR3 DNA reads TGTGCCAGCAGTACCCGGGACATCTCTAATGAAAAACTGTTTTTT. The complete variable domain, with remaining parts taken from reference TRBV5-5 and TRBJ1-4, reads DAGVTQSPTHLIKTRGQQVTLRCSPISGHKSVSWYQQVLGQGPQFIFQYYEKEERGRGNFPDRFSARQFPNYSSELNVNALLLGDSALYLCASSTRDISNEKLFFGSGTQLSVL.

J is TRBJ2-1 and V is TRBV18, with 7 bases that match TRBD2. The CDR3 is made up of 18 amino acids. The trim removed 3 bases at V and 4 bases at J, leaving 15 bases unmatched. The germline V gene encodes CDR1 KGHSH and CDR2 LQKENI. CDR3 amino acids: CASSPSSQWGGRYNEQFF. The DNA of the CDR3 is TGTGCCAGCTCACCGAGTTCTCAATGGGGGGGACGGTACAATGAGCAGTTCTTC.

The CDR3 loop is CASSRTGEEYEQYF. CDR3 in DNA: TGTGCCAGCAGCCGGACAGGGGAGGAGTACGAGCAGTACTTC. V gene TRBV27 combines with J gene TRBJ2-7; 9 nucleotides align to TRBD1. V trimming: 6 bases; J trimming: 4 bases; junction bases outside the gene matches: 7. The CDR3 sequence is 14 residues long. The V gene's germline CDR1 is MNHEY and CDR2 SMNVEV (reference sequence).

This sequence joins TRBV18 and TRBJ2-1; the D gene could be TRBD1 or TRBD2 (7 bases each). The CDR3 covers 15 residues. The germline gives CDR1 KGHSH, CDR2 LQKENI. Trimming left V 1 base short and J 5 bases short, with 12 bases between. CDR3 sequence reads: CASSPRAGGDNEQFF. As DNA, the CDR3 is TGTGCCAGCTCACCACGGGCAGGGGGGGACAATGAGCAGTTCTTC.

The chain joins TRBV28 to TRBJ2-3; D may be TRBD2 (5 bases). Germline V CDR1 and CDR2: MDHEN, SYDVKM. Trimming stripped 8 bases from V and 1 base from J, with 13 bases between. CDR3 length: 14 residues. CDR3 nucleotides: TGTGCCAGCGGTACACTCGGGGGCACAGATACGCAGTATTTT. It codes for CASGTLGGTDTQYF. Combining the CDR3 with reference TRBV28 and TRBJ2-3 gives the whole variable domain DVKVTQSSRYLVKRTGEKVFLECVQDMDHENMFWYRQDPGLGLRLIYFSYDVKMKEKGDIPEGYSVSREKKERFSLILESASTNQTSMYLCASGTLGGTDTQYFGPGTRLTVL.

The chain recombines TRBV7-8 with TRBJ2-3; unclear D gene. The germline V gene encodes CDR1 SGHVS and CDR2 FQNEAQ. The CDR3 has 14 amino acids. Trimming left V 5 bases short and J 1 base short, with 10 bases between. CDR3 nucleotide sequence: TGTGCCAGCAGCGTCCCACGGGGCACAGATACGCAGTATTTT. Translated: CASSVPRGTDTQYF. The full variable domain, its missing parts supplied by reference TRBV7-8 and TRBJ2-3, is GAGVSQSPRYKVAKRGQDVALRCDPISGHVSLFWYQQALGQGPEFLTYFQNEAQLDKSGLPSDRFFAERPEGSVSTLKIQRTQQEDSAVYLCASSVPRGTDTQYFGPGTRLTVL.

The gene calls are TRBV6-6 and TRBJ1-5; TRBD1 is a possible D gene (5 bases). Trimming left V 2 bases short and J 6 bases short, with 8 bases between. Looked up from germline, CDR1 is MNHNY and CDR2 is SVGAGI (reference sequence). The CDR3 has 13 amino acids. CDR3 protein: CASSYTGAQPQHF. The CDR3 DNA sequence: TGTGCCAGCAGTTACACCGGGGCTCAGCCCCAGCATTTT.

The chain carries TRBV4-1 and TRBJ1-4; D is possibly TRBD1 (5 bases). The V gene lost 2 bases and the J gene lost 5 bases, with 15 bases spanning the gap. The CDR3 length is 16 residues. From germline, CDR1 is MGHRA and CDR2 YSYEKL. The CDR3 sequence is CASSQSLRRGNEKLFF. CDR3 bases: TGCGCCAGCAGCCAATCCTTGCGGAGGGGCAATGAAAAACTGTTTTTT.

This sequence joins TRBV4-1 and TRBJ1-1, with no clear D. The CDR3 extends over 14 amino acids. V was clipped by 0 bases and J by 8 bases, with 13 bases between them. In germline, CDR1 is MGHRA, CDR2 YSYEKL. The CDR3 DNA follows: TGCGCCAGCAGCCAAGAGGGTATGGGTTCGGAAGCTTTCTTT. It codes for CASSQEGMGSEAFF.

The rearrangement uses TRBV5-4 and TRBJ1-1, with D perhaps TRBD1 (5 bases). The CDR3 spans 13 residues. V gave up 5 bases and J gave up 1 base, with 9 bases separating them. Germline CDR1 and CDR2: SGHNT and YYREEE (reference sequence). In nucleotides, the CDR3 is TGTGCCAGCAGATGGGGGGGGAACACTGAAGCTTTCTTT. Its translation is CASRWGGNTEAFF.

The gene calls are TRBV7-6 and TRBJ2-2; no firm D call. Germline CDR1 and CDR2: SGHVS and FNYEAQ. V was cut by 9 bases and J by 1 base, with 3 bases left in between. The CDR3 has 11 residues. The CDR3 here is CASGNTGELFF. The CDR3, as DNA: TGTGCCAGTGGGAACACCGGGGAGCTGTTTTTT.

V gene TRBV2 combines with J gene TRBJ2-1, with 8 bases identical to TRBD2. The ends lost 3 bases at V and 7 bases at J; junction bases unmatched: 8. Germline V CDR1 and CDR2: SNHLY, FYNNEI. The CDR3 totals 15 residues. CDR3 protein: CASSEGTSAGNEQFF. CDR3 coding DNA: TGTGCCAGCAGTGAGGGGACTAGTGCGGGGAATGAGCAGTTCTTC.

The chain has TRBV2 and TRBJ2-5; D unresolved. The V end lost 4 bases, the J end lost 1 base, and 7 bases lay between the germline ends. CDR3 size: 13 residues. Germline V gene sequence: CDR1 SNHLY, CDR2 FYNNEI. This CDR3 reads CASSVGIQETQYF. The CDR3 DNA reads as TGTGCCAGCAGTGTCGGAATCCAAGAGACCCAGTACTTC.

Here the CDR3 reads CASRLSGEETQYF. CDR3 coding DNA: TGTGCCAGCAGGCTCAGTGGGGAAGAGACCCAGTACTTC. This chain links TRBV11-3 with TRBJ2-5; no clear D gene. CDR1 is SGHNT, CDR2 YENEEA, per germline. The CDR3 contains 13 residues. The V end lost 6 bases, the J end lost 3 bases, and 11 bases lay between the germline ends.

The CDR3 here is CAWSRSGAFGYF. The CDR3 nucleotides read TGTGCCTGGAGTCGATCTGGGGCTTTCGGGTACTTC. The rearrangement links TRBV30 to TRBJ2-7, with TRBD1 as a possible D gene (5 bases). The ends were cut back, 2 bases at V and 12 bases at J, with 17 bases in the middle. The V gene's germline CDR1 is GTSNPN and CDR2 SVGIG (reference sequence). The CDR3 extends over 12 amino acids.

This clone was recorded only once. The chain carries TRBV28 and TRBJ1-1; 7 bases are shared with TRBD1. Germline V gene lookup returns CDR1 MDHEN and CDR2 SYDVKM. The CDR3 runs 14 residues. V dropped 4 bases and J dropped 4; count of bases not matched to a gene: 6. This CDR3 reads CASSYRGWGTEAFF. CDR3 DNA: TGTGCCAGCAGTTACAGGGGTTGGGGCACTGAAGCTTTCTTT.

Remarks on this clone: At one end, the junction sequence differs from germline, possibly due to a read error. This sequence joins TRBV5-1 and TRBJ2-1; 9 bases map to TRBD1. This CDR3 contains 15 residues. Germline loops: CDR1 SGHRS, CDR2 YFSETQ. The CDR3 region is CASSFIQGAQSEQFF. The CDR3 DNA reads as TGCGCCAGCAGCTTTATACAGGGGGCGCAGAGTGAGCAATTCTTC. Based on the CDR3 plus reference TRBV5-1 and TRBJ2-1, the full variable domain is KAGVTQTPRYLIKTRGQQVTLSCSPISGHRSVSWYQQTPGQGLQFLFEYFSETQRNKGNFPGRFSGRQFSNSRSEMNVSTLELGDSALYLCASSFIQGAQSEQFFGPGTRLTVL.

The rearrangement links TRBV24-1 to TRBJ2-1; D may be TRBD2 (5 bases). The CDR3 is 14 residues long. The V end lost 6 bases, the J end lost 4 bases, and 12 bases lay between the germline ends. Germline V lookup: CDR1 KGHDR, CDR2 SFDVKD. The CDR3 protein is CATSQVAQYNEQFF. CDR3 sequence (DNA): TGTGCCACCAGTCAGGTAGCGCAGTACAATGAGCAGTTCTTC.

This sequence joins TRBV18 and TRBJ1-1, with no clear D. This CDR3 region has 13 residues. V lost 0 bases and J 6 bases, leaving 8 bases between the germline ends. Per germline, CDR1 KGHSH and CDR2 LQKENI. CDR3 sequence reads: CASSPPTSPEAFF. The CDR3 DNA follows: TGTGCCAGCTCACCACCGACGAGTCCTGAAGCTTTCTTT.